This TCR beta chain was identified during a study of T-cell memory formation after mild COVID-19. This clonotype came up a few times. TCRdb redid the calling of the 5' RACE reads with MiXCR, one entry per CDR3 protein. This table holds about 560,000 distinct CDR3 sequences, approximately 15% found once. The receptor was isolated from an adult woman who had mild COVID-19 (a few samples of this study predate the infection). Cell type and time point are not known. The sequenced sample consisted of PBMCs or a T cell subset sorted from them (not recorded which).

In nucleotides, the CDR3 is TGCAGCGTCAGGGATTTCGGTCAGCCCCAGCATTTT. This encodes CSVRDFGQPQHF. The V and J genes are TRBV29-1 and TRBJ1-5, with D perhaps matching TRBD1 (5 bases). The CDR3 has 12 amino acids. Germline-derived CDR1 and CDR2 are SQVTM and ANQGSEA. V lost 6 bases, J lost 6 bases, and 12 bases lay in between.